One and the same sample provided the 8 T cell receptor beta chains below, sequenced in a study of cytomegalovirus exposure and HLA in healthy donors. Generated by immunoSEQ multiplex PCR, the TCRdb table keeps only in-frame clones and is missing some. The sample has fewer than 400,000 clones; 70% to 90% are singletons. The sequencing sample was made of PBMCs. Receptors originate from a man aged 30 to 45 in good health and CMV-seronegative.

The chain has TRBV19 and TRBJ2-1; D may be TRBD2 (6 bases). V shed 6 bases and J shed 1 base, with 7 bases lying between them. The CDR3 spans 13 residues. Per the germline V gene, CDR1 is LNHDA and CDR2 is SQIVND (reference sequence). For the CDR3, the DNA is TGTGCCAGTAGGAGCGGGTCCTACAATGAGCAGTTCTTC. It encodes CASRSGSYNEQFF.

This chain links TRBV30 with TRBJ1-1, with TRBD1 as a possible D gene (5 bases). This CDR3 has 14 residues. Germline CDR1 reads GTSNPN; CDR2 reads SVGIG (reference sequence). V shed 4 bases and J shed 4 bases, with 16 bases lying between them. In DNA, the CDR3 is TGTGCCTGGAAAATCGTCCAGGGCCCCACTGAAGCTTTCTTT. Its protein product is CAWKIVQGPTEAFF.

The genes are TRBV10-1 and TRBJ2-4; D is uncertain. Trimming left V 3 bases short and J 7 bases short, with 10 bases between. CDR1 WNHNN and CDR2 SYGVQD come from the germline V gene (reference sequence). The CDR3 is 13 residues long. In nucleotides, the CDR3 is TGCGCCAGCAGTGATGGCCCCGGGAACATTCAGTACTTC. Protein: CASSDGPGNIQYF.

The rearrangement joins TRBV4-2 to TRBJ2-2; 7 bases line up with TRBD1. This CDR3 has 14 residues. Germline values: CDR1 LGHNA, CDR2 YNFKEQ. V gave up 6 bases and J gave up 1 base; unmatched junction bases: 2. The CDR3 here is CASSNRGNTGELFF. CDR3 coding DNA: TGTGCCAGCAGTAACAGGGGGAACACCGGGGAGCTGTTTTTT.

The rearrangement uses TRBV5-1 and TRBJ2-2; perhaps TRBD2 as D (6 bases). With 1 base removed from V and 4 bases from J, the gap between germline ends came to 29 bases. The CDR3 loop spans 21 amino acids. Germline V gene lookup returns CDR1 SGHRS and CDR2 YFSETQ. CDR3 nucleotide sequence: TGCGCCAGCAGCTTGTTCCCACCGGGACTCAGAGGTGGTAGGCTCACCGGGGAGCTGTTTTTT. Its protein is CASSLFPPGLRGGRLTGELFF.

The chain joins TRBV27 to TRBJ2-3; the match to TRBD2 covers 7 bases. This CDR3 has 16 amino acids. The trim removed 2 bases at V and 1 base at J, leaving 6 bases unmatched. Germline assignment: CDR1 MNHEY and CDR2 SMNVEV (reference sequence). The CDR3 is CASSLRMAGGTDTQYF. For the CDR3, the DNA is TGTGCCAGCAGTTTAAGGATGGCGGGGGGCACAGATACGCAGTATTTT.

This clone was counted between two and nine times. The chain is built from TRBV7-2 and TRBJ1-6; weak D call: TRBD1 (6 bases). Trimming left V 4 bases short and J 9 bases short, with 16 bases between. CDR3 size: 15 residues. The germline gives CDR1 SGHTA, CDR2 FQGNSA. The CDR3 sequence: CASSSTGKGSSPLHF. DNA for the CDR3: TGTGCCAGCAGCTCTACAGGGAAGGGAAGTTCACCCCTCCACTTT.

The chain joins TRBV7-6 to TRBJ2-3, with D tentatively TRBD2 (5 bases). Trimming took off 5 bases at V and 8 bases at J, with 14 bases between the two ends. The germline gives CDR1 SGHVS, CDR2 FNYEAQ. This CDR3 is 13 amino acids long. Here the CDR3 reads CASSITRAGTQYF. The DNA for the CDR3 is TGTGCCAGCAGCATAACTCGGGCGGGTACGCAGTATTTT.